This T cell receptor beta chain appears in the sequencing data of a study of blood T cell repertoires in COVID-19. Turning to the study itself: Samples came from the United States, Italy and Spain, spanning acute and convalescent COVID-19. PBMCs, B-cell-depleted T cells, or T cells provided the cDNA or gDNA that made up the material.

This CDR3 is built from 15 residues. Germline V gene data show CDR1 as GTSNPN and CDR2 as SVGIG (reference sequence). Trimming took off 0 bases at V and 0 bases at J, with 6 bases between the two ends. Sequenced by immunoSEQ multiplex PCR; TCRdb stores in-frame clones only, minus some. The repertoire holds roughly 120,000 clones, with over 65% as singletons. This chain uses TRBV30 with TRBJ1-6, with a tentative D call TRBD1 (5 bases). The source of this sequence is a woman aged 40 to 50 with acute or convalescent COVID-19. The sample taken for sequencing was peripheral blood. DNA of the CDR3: TGTGCCTGGAGTGTGGGGGGCTCCTATAATTCACCCCTCCACTTT. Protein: CAWSVGGSYNSPLHF.